These 6 T cell receptor beta chains share one sample of origin, sequenced in a study of graft-versus-host responses after intestinal transplantation. Their antigens are not known. Clones were read by immunoSEQ multiplex PCR, and TCRdb kept only the in-frame ones, dropping some. The table shows tens of thousands of clones, with roughly 91% occurring only once. The sequencing here drew on unstimulated CD8+ T cells sorted from spleen or lymph node cells, taken before intestinal transplant. The source is a human donor who received an intestinal transplant.

In this sample, this clone turned up once. The J gene is TRBJ2-2, the V gene TRBV29-1; D is possibly TRBD1 (5 bases). The germline V and J ends were trimmed by 1 base and 3 bases, with 18 bases remaining between them. There are 17 residues in the CDR3. Germline CDR1 SQVTM, CDR2 ANQGSEA. The CDR3 DNA reads as TGCAGCGTTGAAGCCCCCACGGTGGGGCAGGACACCGGGGAGCTGTTTTTT. It specifies CSVEAPTVGQDTGELFF.

The V gene is TRBV2, the J gene TRBJ2-7; perhaps TRBD1 as D (6 bases). CDR3 length: 15 amino acids. The germline gives CDR1 SNHLY, CDR2 FYNNEI. The V end was cut by 2 bases, the J end by 3 bases, with 14 bases between. The CDR3 sequence: CASSETAGAYYEQYF. The CDR3 bases are TGTGCCAGCAGTGAAACGGCAGGGGCCTACTACGAGCAGTACTTC.

This chain connects TRBV7-9 to TRBJ2-7, with unresolved D. This CDR3 region has 14 residues. From germline, CDR1 is SEHNR and CDR2 FQNEAQ (reference sequence). Trimming took 4 bases from V and 4 from J, leaving 14 bases between them. The CDR3 coding sequence is TGTGCCAGCAGCTCTGACTTGGAGAATTACGAGCAGTACTTC. Translation gives CASSSDLENYEQYF.

The chain employs TRBV29-1 and TRBJ1-2; D not resolved. Germline values: CDR1 SQVTM, CDR2 ANQGSEA. The germline V and J ends were trimmed by 4 bases and 3 bases, with 6 bases remaining between them. The CDR3 is made up of 11 amino acids. CDR3 DNA sequence: TGCAGCGTTGGTTCCTACTATGGCTACACCTTC. It yields the protein CSVGSYYGYTF.

This chain uses TRBV6-1 with TRBJ1-1; D gene uncertain. V lost 6 bases to trimming and J lost 1 base, with 6 bases between them. The CDR3 has 12 amino acids. CDR1 and CDR2 from the germline V gene are MNHNS and SASEGT. CDR3 region: CASRPGNTEAFF. For the CDR3, the DNA is TGTGCCAGCAGGCCAGGGAACACTGAAGCTTTCTTT.

The V gene is TRBV7-9, the J gene TRBJ1-1; 7 nucleotides line up with TRBD1. The V gene's germline CDR1 is SEHNR and CDR2 FQNEAQ (reference sequence). The CDR3 length is 16 residues. The trim removed 10 bases at V and 4 bases at J, leaving 18 bases unmatched. The CDR3 DNA follows: TGTGCCACCCCGGACAGGTTCGATTCAACGGGCACTGAAGCTTTCTTT. Protein: CATPDRFDSTGTEAFF.